This is a list of T cell receptor beta chains from one sample in a study of neoadjuvant anti-PD-1 for oral cavity cancer. Libraries were prepared by immunoSEQ multiplex PCR; TCRdb keeps only in-frame clonotypes and omits some of them. The sample holds around 37,000 clones, 30% to 40% seen once. Sample: tumor tissue, taken after nivolumab (anti-PD-1) treatment. The receptor set was obtained from a person aged 35-80 years with oral cavity squamous cell carcinoma. The CDR3 runs from the conserved cysteine through the conserved F or W. The D gene is left open where the match is weak. Expanded clones get a size class; other rows say once, few or many, or leave the size out.

>TRBJ1-1|-|13|TRBV6-1|-
TGTGCCAGCAGTGATGTTTTGAACACTGAAGCTTTCTTT
CASSDVLNTEAFF
>TRBJ2-7|-|13|TRBV11-2|few
TGTGCCAGCAGCTTAGATCGGCTCCACGAGCAGTACTTC
CASSLDRLHEQYF
>TRBJ2-7|TRBD1|14|TRBV5-1|-
TGCGCCAGCAGCTTGGGGGACAGTTTCTACGAGCAGTACTTC
CASSLGDSFYEQYF
>TRBJ2-2|-|14|TRBV7-3|-
TGTGCCAGCAGCTTACTAGGCCACACCGGGGAGCTGTTTTTT
CASSLLGHTGELFF
>TRBJ2-7|-|11|TRBV5-3|many
TGTGCCCCTAAGGGACCCGGGGAGCAGTACTTC
CAPKGPGEQYF
>TRBJ2-5|TRBD2|17|TRBV5-1|-
TGCGCCAGCACCCTATTAGCGGGGGCGGTCGGACGAGAGACCCAGTACTTC
CASTLLAGAVGRETQYF
>TRBJ1-5|TRBD1|14|TRBV2|-
TGTGCCAGCAGTGGACAGGGGGGTGGTCAGCCCCAGCATTTT
CASSGQGGGQPQHF
>TRBJ1-4|TRBD1|13|TRBV15|-
TGTGCCACAAGCGGACAGGGGAGTAAAAAACTGTTTTTT
CATSGQGSKKLFF
>TRBJ2-3|TRBD1|13|TRBV5-1|-
TGCGCCAGCACGGGACAGGGGATAGATACGCAGTATTTT
CASTGQGIDTQYF
>TRBJ2-7|TRBD1|13|TRBV11-1|medium-sized
TGTGCCAGCACCCCAGGGGGCGCGGGCGAGCAGTACTTC
CASTPGGAGEQYF
>TRBJ1-4|-|11|TRBV20-1|many
TGCAGTGCTAGTGGTCGCGAAAAACTGTTTTTT
CSASGREKLFF
>TRBJ1-2|TRBD1|14|TRBV6-5|-
TGTGCCAGCAGTAAACAGGGGCTGCGGCACGGCTACACCTTC
CASSKQGLRHGYTF
>TRBJ2-7|TRBD1|16|TRBV6-5|-
TGTGCCAGCAGTTACGGTTTTCCCGGCAGGGGGACCGAGCAGTACTTC
CASSYGFPGRGTEQYF
>TRBJ2-1|TRBD2|16|TRBV19|many
TGTGCCAGTAGTGGTCGACTAGCGGGGGGATACAATGAGCAGTTCTTC
CASSGRLAGGYNEQFF
>TRBJ2-7|-|15|TRBV15|-
TGTGCCACCAGCAGCAATCCCTCGGGCTCCTACGAGCAGTACTTC
CATSSNPSGSYEQYF
>TRBJ2-7|TRBD2|14|TRBV7-2|-
TGTGCCAGCAGCTCGACTAGCGCCTCCTACGAGCAGTACTTC
CASSSTSASYEQYF
>TRBJ1-1|TRBD1|14|TRBV11-2|-
TGTGCCAGCAGTAACAGGGGGGCGAGGACTGAAGCTTTCTTT
CASSNRGARTEAFF
>TRBJ1-1|-|13|TRBV7-8|many
TGTGCCAGCAGATTTGGAGTGAACACTGAAGCTTTCTTT
CASRFGVNTEAFF
>TRBJ2-7|-|15|TRBV11-2|-
TGTGCCAGCAGCCCGTTGAGGGGGGCCACCTACGAGCAGTACTTC
CASSPLRGATYEQYF
>TRBJ2-5|-|14|TRBV7-7|-
TGTGCTAGCAGCCCTACAGGAATCCAAGAGACCCAGTACTTC
CASSPTGIQETQYF
>TRBJ2-7|-|15|TRBV28|-
TGTGCCAGCAGTTTTTTACGGGAGCGCTCCTACGAGCAGTACTTC
CASSFLRERSYEQYF
>TRBJ1-5|TRBD1|14|TRBV19|-
TGTGCCAGTAGTCCGGGACAGAAAAATCAGCCCCAGCATTTT
CASSPGQKNQPQHF
>TRBJ2-6|TRBD1|12|TRBV5-6|-
TGTGCCAGCAGCTACGACAGGGAAGGCCTGACTTTC
CASSYDREGLTF
>TRBJ1-2|-|16|TRBV30|few
TGTGCCTGGAGTAGTCAGGCGGGTCGGGGCTACTATGGCTACACCTTC
CAWSSQAGRGYYGYTF
>TRBJ2-4|TRBD2|15|TRBV5-1|few
TGCGCCAGCAGCCCGGCAGGGGCGGGAGGGAACATTCAGTACTTC
CASSPAGAGGNIQYF
>TRBJ2-2|-|11|TRBV27|-
TGTGCCAGCAGTTACACCGGGGAGCTGTTTTTT
CASSYTGELFF
>TRBJ2-3|-|13|TRBV10-2|few
TGCGCCAGCTTTAGCGGTAGCACAGATACGCAGTATTTT
CASFSGSTDTQYF
>TRBJ2-7|TRBD2|18|TRBV5-4|-
TGTGCCAGCAGCTTGGGCGGGGGAGGACTAGCGGGAGCCAGCGAGCAGTACTTC
CASSLGGGGLAGASEQYF
>TRBJ2-7|TRBD2|13|TRBV27|-
TGTGCCACCCTTGGGGGGGGGTCCTACGAGCAGTACTTC
CATLGGGSYEQYF
>TRBJ2-7|-|15|TRBV15|-
TGTGCCACCAGCAGAGATCTTTCCCAGCCCTACGAGCAGTACTTC
CATSRDLSQPYEQYF
>TRBJ2-6|-|13|TRBV29-1|-
TGCAGCGTTTGGGGATCCGGGGCCAACGTCCTGACTTTC
CSVWGSGANVLTF
>TRBJ1-1|-|11|TRBV11-1|few
TGTGCCAGCAGCTTAGTACGTGAAGCTTTCTTT
CASSLVREAFF
>TRBJ2-1|TRBD1|14|TRBV11-2|-
TGTGCCAGCTCAACACAGGGGGATTACAATGAGCAGTTCTTC
CASSTQGDYNEQFF
>TRBJ1-2|TRBD1|13|TRBV5-1|-
TGCGCCAGCAGCTCGGACAGGGGCGGTGGCTACACCTTC
CASSSDRGGGYTF
>TRBJ2-7|-|14|TRBV18|few
TGTGCCAGCTCACCACCCCCAGGGACCTACGAGCAGTACTTC
CASSPPPGTYEQYF
>TRBJ2-3|-|15|TRBV2|-
TGTGCCAGCAGTGCCGGGACTCAACCCACAGATACGCAGTATTTT
CASSAGTQPTDTQYF